This T cell receptor beta chain was sequenced during a study of Graves' ophthalmopathy and Graves' hyperthyroidism. Amplifying from RNA transcripts, the study obtained TCR beta CDR3 regions. An initial RT-PCR round employing HTBI primers preceded a second-round multiplex PCR. One entry per CDR3 protein results from TCRdb running MiXCR on the multiplex PCR reads. The sample carries approximately 410,000 distinct CDR3 sequences, about 16% recorded once. With 4 bases removed from V and 3 bases from J, the gap between germline ends came to 13 bases. Germline-derived CDR1 and CDR2 are MNHNS and SASEGT. The CDR3 runs to 15 residues. PBMCs were isolated by Ficoll-Paque density gradient centrifugation, using roughly 9.7 ml of fresh peripheral blood as the starting material.

The specimen sequenced was peripheral blood. J is TRBJ1-5 and V is TRBV6-1, with no clear D. The receptor comes from a woman aged 18-30 years with stable Graves' hyperthyroidism. In DNA, the CDR3 is TGTGCCAGCAGTGGGGCTTTAGGAAACAATCAGCCCCAGCATTTT. This encodes CASSGALGNNQPQHF.